This TCR beta chain stems from a study of shared clonotypes between healthy human individuals. J was trimmed by 7 bases and V by 6 bases; bases with no gene match: 9. CDR3 size: 14 residues. Germline-derived CDR1 and CDR2 are MNHEY and SVGAGI. Some clones are missing from TCRdb's copy, which holds only in-frame ones; the method was immunoSEQ multiplex PCR. The sample has more than 2,000,000 clones, 90% to 95% seen once; the top ten hold approximately 0.4%. Findings and limits, study-wide: Investigators collected only blood, and repertoires in tissues likely differ.

With respect to this clone: Its antigen is as yet unknown.

The genes are TRBV6-5 and TRBJ2-7; 10 nucleotides align to TRBD1. The sequencing input was naive CD4+ T cells from PBMCs. Stated subset: CD45RA+ positively selected. This sequence was found in a man younger than 35 in good health. Some clones in this sample may be carry-over from other donors' samples. In nucleotides, the CDR3 is TGTGCCAGCAGACCGGGACAGGGGCCTGGGGAGCAGTACTTC. The encoded protein is CASRPGQGPGEQYF.